A selection of T cell receptor beta chains follows, all from one sample in a study of cytomegalovirus exposure and HLA in healthy donors. Clones were read by immunoSEQ multiplex PCR, and TCRdb kept only the in-frame ones, dropping some. The sample contains around 150,000 clones, 68% of which appear only once. Sequenced material: PBMCs. These receptors were collected from a woman aged 18 to 35 in good health and CMV-seropositive. Both conserved end residues are part of each CDR3.

j_call: TRBJ2-7
v_call: TRBV27
cdr3_aa: CASSSQGTYEQYF

j_call: TRBJ2-3
v_call: TRBV30
cdr3_aa: CAWSLGGSTDTQYF

j_call: TRBJ2-5
v_call: TRBV10-2
cdr3_aa: CASSEWGETQYF

j_call: TRBJ1-2
v_call: TRBV5-8
cdr3_aa: CASSLGRRYGYTF

j_call: TRBJ2-5
v_call: TRBV5-4
cdr3_aa: CASSLPPLAGRKETQYF

j_call: TRBJ2-5
v_call: TRBV7-9
cdr3_aa: CASSPLQETQYF

j_call: TRBJ2-2
v_call: TRBV7-9
cdr3_aa: CASSLVPAGGLTGELFF

j_call: TRBJ1-4
v_call: TRBV5-6
cdr3_aa: CASSFPNIAEEEKLFF

j_call: TRBJ1-1
v_call: TRBV5-6
cdr3_aa: CASSLGERSTEAFF

j_call: TRBJ1-2
v_call: TRBV9
cdr3_aa: CASSPNVVQKDGYTF

j_call: TRBJ2-7
v_call: TRBV7-2
cdr3_aa: CASSLGWGEYEQYF

j_call: TRBJ2-7
v_call: TRBV27
cdr3_aa: CASSLRGLRSYEQYF

j_call: TRBJ1-1
v_call: TRBV19
cdr3_aa: CASSTREQRAFF

j_call: TRBJ1-2
v_call: TRBV6-1
cdr3_aa: CASTRVGSSNYGYTF

j_call: TRBJ2-3
v_call: TRBV5-1
cdr3_aa: CASSLDSVGTDTQYF

j_call: TRBJ2-7
v_call: TRBV18
cdr3_aa: CASSSTGTMKSYEQYF

j_call: TRBJ1-5
v_call: TRBV4-2
cdr3_aa: CASSQGEQVDQPQHF

j_call: TRBJ1-4
v_call: TRBV13
cdr3_aa: CASSRLNEKLFF

j_call: TRBJ2-3
v_call: TRBV7-3
cdr3_aa: CASSPGSYPDTQYF

j_call: TRBJ1-1
v_call: TRBV2
cdr3_aa: CASTGDSPTEAFF

j_call: TRBJ2-1
v_call: TRBV6-6
cdr3_aa: CASSYSGLTYNEQFF

j_call: TRBJ1-1
v_call: TRBV7-8
cdr3_aa: CASSLGIGTGPSEAFF

j_call: TRBJ2-2
v_call: TRBV28
cdr3_aa: CASSPRDRGTGELFF

j_call: TRBJ1-4
v_call: TRBV5-5
cdr3_aa: CASSFPLQGSSEKLFF

j_call: TRBJ2-6
v_call: TRBV7-6
cdr3_aa: CASSLVAQSGANVLTF

j_call: TRBJ2-1
v_call: TRBV7-8
cdr3_aa: CASSLVASGNEQFF

j_call: TRBJ2-1
v_call: TRBV28
cdr3_aa: CASSFVGRRQFF

j_call: TRBJ1-1
v_call: TRBV28
cdr3_aa: CASSQSTTGSEAFF

j_call: TRBJ1-6
v_call: TRBV6-1
cdr3_aa: CASSPRQSNNSPLHF

j_call: TRBJ2-7
v_call: TRBV5-1
cdr3_aa: CASSLDRPAYEQYF

j_call: TRBJ1-2
v_call: TRBV7-9
cdr3_aa: CATNYRSNYGYTF

j_call: TRBJ1-1
v_call: TRBV7-8
cdr3_aa: CASSLGQGAWSEAFF

j_call: TRBJ2-3
v_call: TRBV4-2
cdr3_aa: CASSQDRTASGGTDTQYF

j_call: TRBJ1-2
v_call: TRBV15
cdr3_aa: CATSRGGGQGGGYTF

j_call: TRBJ2-2
v_call: TRBV27
cdr3_aa: CASSLREFRSGELFF

j_call: TRBJ2-3
v_call: TRBV10-2
cdr3_aa: CASSAPGDQTDTQYF

j_call: TRBJ1-5
v_call: TRBV6-1
cdr3_aa: CASSSGQGQPQHF

j_call: TRBJ2-3
v_call: TRBV4-3
cdr3_aa: CASSQEPPGQGRVGDTQYF

j_call: TRBJ2-7
v_call: TRBV19
cdr3_aa: CASSIGGSDEQYF

j_call: .
v_call: TRBV11-3
cdr3_aa: CASSPGRDTDYEQYF

j_call: TRBJ1-3
v_call: TRBV7-9
cdr3_aa: CASSGGGRRGNTIYF

j_call: TRBJ2-1
v_call: TRBV5-1
cdr3_aa: CASSLHIRDGGISDEQFF

j_call: TRBJ2-3
v_call: TRBV18
cdr3_aa: CASSPIQGTDTQYF

j_call: TRBJ2-7
v_call: TRBV5-6
cdr3_aa: CASSLSFGLAGVRYEQYF

j_call: TRBJ2-2
v_call: TRBV4-1
cdr3_aa: CASSQTREEGPHTGELFF

j_call: TRBJ2-7
v_call: TRBV27
cdr3_aa: CASSSSGHPSYEQYF